Detailed here is one T cell receptor (beta chain). While infection was still active, Seattle patients were enrolled and then followed longitudinally. This sample was taken from a study of blood T cell repertoires in COVID-19. Whole-study context: T cells, B-cell-depleted T cells, or PBMCs provided the cDNA or gDNA that served as material.

Germline CDR1 reads MGHRA; CDR2 reads YSYEKL. Trimming took 0 bases from V and 1 from J, leaving 15 bases between them. The CDR3 sequence is 17 residues long. TCRdb's table, derived via immunoSEQ multiplex PCR, lists solely in-frame clones and lacks some. The table records about 340,000 clones, about 89% of them present only once. The rearrangement uses TRBV4-1 and TRBJ1-1; D not resolved. This clonotype originated in a woman aged 50 to 65 with COVID-19, enrolled during active disease. The source material was peripheral blood. The CDR3 DNA sequence: TGCGCCAGCAGCCAAGACTCTAAGGAACAGCCGAACACTGAAGCTTTCTTT. Protein product: CASSQDSKEQPNTEAFF.